Included here is one T cell receptor (beta chain) sequence, with context. Treatment of the sample: oral pan-JAK inhibitor, 5-10 mg twice daily. RNA extraction and reverse transcription yielded cDNA as sequencing template. Using immunoSEQ multiplex PCR, the repertoire was profiled, and TCRdb retains in-frame clones only, with some absent. The profile shows some 130,000 clones, 50% to 55% of them singletons. The data derive from a study of CD8+ T cells in alopecia areata. V was shortened by 1 base and J by 8 bases, with 9 bases between the two germline ends. From germline, CDR1 is LGHNA and CDR2 YNFKEQ. This CDR3 region has 13 residues.

The chain is built from TRBV4-2 and TRBJ2-1; D not certain. This TCR was recovered from a human donor with alopecia areata. The sequenced sample was CD4+ T cells sorted from blood, obtained at week 4, from a patient treated with tofacitinib. CDR3 DNA: TGTGCCAGCAGCCAAGTTCTGGGGTATGAGCAGTTCTTC. This codes for CASSQVLGYEQFF.